Given below is one TCR beta chain in context. The protocol was immunoSEQ multiplex PCR, while the TCRdb copy is restricted to in-frame clones and leaves out a portion. Found here are 77,000 or so clones, roughly 90% of them singletons; the top ten hold over 0.3%. Germline V gives CDR1 SGHAT, CDR2 FQNNGV. This CDR3 is built from 16 residues. V lost 1 base and J 7 bases, leaving 17 bases between the germline ends. This entry is derived from a study of OX40 agonist ivuxolimab in advanced cancers. The source was CD4+ or CD8+ T cells sorted from blood, collected in a trial of the OX40 agonist ivuxolimab. The chain couples TRBV11-2 to TRBJ2-1; D tentatively fits TRBD1 or TRBD2 (5 bases each). The sequence was collected from an adult with an advanced solid tumor such as melanoma, head and neck, liver or kidney cancer. The CDR3 coding sequence is TGTGCCAGCAGCTTAGTGGGGGTGGGCTACTTGAATGAGCAGTTCTTC. This translates into CASSLVGVGYLNEQFF.